These 30 T cell receptor beta chains were all obtained from the same sample, sequenced in a study of T cells in Graves' hyperthyroidism and ophthalmopathy. The source material, RNA transcripts, was used to amplify TCR beta CDR3 regions. First-round RT-PCR of the TCR CDR3 relied on the HTBI primer set. TCRdb fed the multiplex PCR reads into MiXCR, producing one record per CDR3 protein. The sample includes roughly 350,000 distinct CDR3 sequences, roughly an eighth of them seen just once. The sample consisted of blood. Receptors were obtained from a woman in her thirties or forties with Graves' ophthalmopathy.

This clonotype turned up a few times. The chain recombines TRBV6-5 with TRBJ1-5; tentatively, D is TRBD1 (5 bases). The germline V and J ends were trimmed by 4 bases and 0 bases, with 13 bases remaining between them. Germline loops: CDR1 MNHEY, CDR2 SVGAGI. The CDR3 covers 16 residues. The CDR3 sequence: CASSLTAPDSNQPQHF. The CDR3 region has the DNA TGTGCCAGCAGTTTGACAGCACCCGATAGCAATCAGCCCCAGCATTTT.

This clonotype occurred many times. The chain has TRBV28 and TRBJ2-1, with 13 nucleotides matching TRBD2. Germline V CDR1 and CDR2: MDHEN, SYDVKM. The trim removed 1 base at V and 4 bases at J, leaving 4 bases unmatched. The CDR3 is 17 residues long. The CDR3 DNA follows: TGTGCCAGCAGTTTATTGGGACTAGCGGGGCCATACAATGAGCAGTTCTTC. Amino acid sequence: CASSLLGLAGPYNEQFF.

The rearrangement joins TRBV19 to TRBJ1-2; 9 bases map to TRBD1. V dropped 7 bases and J dropped 7; count of bases not matched to a gene: 10. This CDR3 spans 14 amino acids. Looked up from germline, CDR1 is LNHDA and CDR2 is SQIVND (reference sequence). The CDR3 DNA reads TGTGCCAGTACCCACCGGGACAGGGTGGGTGGCTACACCTTC. Translating gives CASTHRDRVGGYTF.

The sample holds a few counts of this clonotype. The gene calls are TRBV18 and TRBJ1-2, with no clear D. Germline V gene sequence: CDR1 KGHSH, CDR2 LQKENI. CDR3 length equals 14 residues. The V gene lost 3 bases and the J gene lost 0 bases, with 8 bases spanning the gap. The CDR3 region is CASSPDSANYGYTF. The DNA for the CDR3 is TGTGCCAGCTCACCCGATTCCGCTAACTATGGCTACACCTTC. The full variable domain, its missing parts supplied by reference TRBV18 and TRBJ1-2, is NAGVMQNPRHLVRRRGQEARLRCSPMKGHSHVYWYRQLPEEGLKFMVYLQKENIIDESGMPKERFSAEFPKEGPSILRIQQVVRGDSAAYFCASSPDSANYGYTFGSGTRLTVV.

The table lists this clonotype with many counts. This chain connects TRBV2 to TRBJ1-1; TRBD1 is a possible D gene (5 bases). The CDR3 contains 14 residues. CDR1 is SNHLY, CDR2 FYNNEI, per germline. V was pared by 6 bases and J by 1 base, with 12 bases between. CDR3 nucleotides: TGTGCCAGCAGAGACAGATCCGGGAACACTGAAGCTTTCTTT. The encoded protein is CASRDRSGNTEAFF.

V and J are TRBV11-2 and TRBJ2-3; D is undetermined. The CDR3 is made up of 15 amino acids. Trimming took off 1 base at V and 5 bases at J, with 13 bases between the two ends. Germline CDR1 and CDR2: SGHAT and FQNNGV. This CDR3 reads CASSLGGMSGDTQYF. CDR3 DNA: TGTGCCAGCAGCTTAGGTGGCATGTCGGGAGATACGCAGTATTTT.

This rearrangement joins TRBV3-1 to TRBJ2-5, with 12 bases aligning to TRBD2. The CDR3 is made up of 17 amino acids. Germline V lookup: CDR1 LGHDT, CDR2 YNNKEL (reference sequence). V gave up 4 bases and J gave up 3 bases; unmatched junction bases: 9. This CDR3 is CASSLSRLAGVEETQYF. The CDR3 DNA sequence: TGTGCCAGCAGCCTTTCCAGACTAGCGGGAGTCGAAGAGACCCAGTACTTC.

This clonotype was recorded many times. This rearrangement joins TRBV2 to TRBJ2-1; D call uncertain. The CDR3 spans 14 residues. CDR1 is SNHLY, CDR2 FYNNEI, per germline. Trimming took 8 bases from V and 3 from J, leaving 14 bases between them. CDR3 DNA sequence: TGTGCCAGCCGCTACCCTGCAGGCTACAATGAGCAGTTCTTC. It is translated as CASRYPAGYNEQFF. Based on the CDR3 plus reference TRBV2 and TRBJ2-1, the full variable domain is EPEVTQTPSHQVTQMGQEVILRCVPISNHLYFYWYRQILGQKVEFLVSFYNNEISEKSEIFDDQFSVERPDGSNFTLKIRSTKLEDSAMYFCASRYPAGYNEQFFGPGTRLTVL.

This clonotype was picked up many times. The chain couples TRBV3-1 to TRBJ2-3, with D tentatively TRBD2 (5 bases). Germline lookup yields CDR1 LGHDT and CDR2 YNNKEL (reference sequence). Trimming took off 8 bases at V and 7 bases at J, with 19 bases between the two ends. The CDR3 covers 14 residues. The CDR3 region is CASSAGDRANTQYF. The CDR3 DNA reads as TGTGCCAGCTCCGCGGGCGACCGCGCCAATACGCAGTATTTT.

This chain joins TRBV6-5 and TRBJ1-5; perhaps TRBD1 as D (5 bases). The germline CDR1 and CDR2 sequences are MNHEY and SVGAGI. The ends were cut back, 2 bases at V and 4 bases at J, with 15 bases in the middle. CDR3 length: 16 residues. The CDR3 region has the DNA TGTGCCAGCAGTTACCTAGGCCGGGGCTTAAATCAGCCCCAGCATTTT. Protein: CASSYLGRGLNQPQHF.

This clonotype was picked up many times. The chain is built from TRBV3-1 and TRBJ1-4; D is uncertain. The V end was cut by 1 base, the J end by 7 bases, with 10 bases between. CDR3 size: 14 residues. Germline CDR1 and CDR2: LGHDT and YNNKEL (reference sequence). The DNA for the CDR3 is TGTGCCAGCAGCCAAGTGTTCAGCCCTGAAAAACTGTTTTTT. It yields the protein CASSQVFSPEKLFF.

This clonotype was recorded many times. J is TRBJ2-3 and V is TRBV28; 7 bases match TRBD2. Trimming at V came to 3 bases and at J to 0 bases, leaving 3 bases not matched to a gene. Germline CDR1 and CDR2: MDHEN and SYDVKM. There are 15 residues in the CDR3. CDR3 DNA: TGTGCCAGCAGTTTGGGGGGGAGTAGCACAGATACGCAGTATTTT. Translating gives CASSLGGSSTDTQYF.

Comments on this clonotype: This clone may be a read error of a much larger clone one base away. This rearrangement joins TRBV4-1 to TRBJ2-1; D is unresolved. The CDR3 is made up of 16 amino acids. The V gene's germline CDR1 is MGHRA and CDR2 YSYEKL. Trimming took 4 bases from V and 5 from J, leaving 18 bases between them. The CDR3 sequence: CASSLTSVHSHNEQFF. The CDR3 nucleotides are TGCGCCAGCAGCCTTACATCCGTACATTCCCACAATGAGCAGTTCTTC.

This clonotype was recorded at least ten times. The J gene is TRBJ1-2, the V gene TRBV28; possibly TRBD1 for D (6 bases). Germline V gene sequence: CDR1 MDHEN, CDR2 SYDVKM. The V gene lost 2 bases and the J gene lost 1 base, with 17 bases spanning the gap. The CDR3 loop spans 17 amino acids. The CDR3 bases are TGTGCCAGCAGTTTAGGTAGGACAGCGCACCGTAACTATGGCTACACCTTC. Protein product: CASSLGRTAHRNYGYTF.

The gene calls are TRBV5-4 and TRBJ2-5; 8 positions agree with TRBD2. The CDR3 runs 15 residues. After removal of 4 bases from V and 1 base from J, the junction contained 6 bases not matched to a gene. Germline CDR1 is SGHNT and CDR2 is YYREEE (reference sequence). The CDR3 coding sequence is TGTGCCAGCAGCCAACAGCGGGGGACCCAAGAGACCCAGTACTTC. It yields the protein CASSQQRGTQETQYF.

This clonotype has a count of ten or more. The chain links TRBV12-3 or TRBV12-4 to TRBJ2-2, with 10 bases that match TRBD2. Unmatched junction bases numbered 5, after V lost 7 bases and J lost 6 bases. This CDR3 is 14 amino acids long. This CDR3 is CASTWGTSAGELFF. The CDR3 coding sequence is TGTGCCAGCACCTGGGGGACTAGCGCCGGGGAGCTGTTTTTT.

This clonotype was detected once. The V gene is TRBV5-6, the J gene TRBJ2-2, with 11 bases lining up with TRBD1. Germline values: CDR1 SGHDT, CDR2 YYEEEE. CDR3 length: 21 amino acids. The ends lost 4 bases at V and 0 bases at J; junction bases unmatched: 17. The DNA of the CDR3 is TGTGCCAGCAGCCCTTTTGGGAGTGGGACAGGGGGACTATCGAACACCGGGGAGCTGTTTTTT. Its translation is CASSPFGSGTGGLSNTGELFF.

This clonotype was picked up many times. The V and J genes are TRBV6-6 and TRBJ2-3; D may be TRBD1 (6 bases). Trimming left V 0 bases short and J 1 base short, with 11 bases between. Per the germline V gene, CDR1 is MNHNY and CDR2 is SVGAGI (reference sequence). CDR3 size: 16 residues. CDR3 in DNA: TGTGCCAGCAGTTACTCGGAGGCAGGGGGCACAGATACGCAGTATTTT. Translating it yields CASSYSEAGGTDTQYF.

This clonotype turned up a few times. The chain recombines TRBV13 with TRBJ1-6; tentative D call: TRBD1 (6 bases). The CDR3 runs to 15 residues. Germline CDR1 reads PRHDT; CDR2 reads FYEKMQ (reference sequence). The V and J ends lost 6 bases and 6 bases respectively, with 15 bases between them. This CDR3 is CASRRTGISNSPLHF. As DNA, the CDR3 is TGTGCCAGCAGACGTACAGGGATTAGTAATTCACCCCTCCACTTT.

This clonotype was observed at least ten times. CDR3 nucleotide sequence: TGTGCCAGCAGGCGTTGGACTAGCGTCAGCACAGATACGCAGTATTTT. This sequence encodes CASRRWTSVSTDTQYF. This chain links TRBV6-1 with TRBJ2-3; 9 bases fit TRBD2. The CDR3 length is 16 residues. The V gene's germline CDR1 is MNHNS and CDR2 SASEGT. Losses at the gene ends were 6 bases for V and 0 bases for J; bases not matched to a gene: 7.

This clonotype has ten or more counts. The genes are TRBV6-1 and TRBJ2-2; possibly TRBD1 for D (6 bases). The CDR3 extends over 13 amino acids. The germline V gene encodes CDR1 MNHNS and CDR2 SASEGT. Trimming shortened V by 9 bases and J by 3 bases, and 11 bases separated the two germline ends. CDR3 in amino acids: CASYYRDTGELFF. CDR3 coding DNA: TGTGCCAGTTACTACAGGGACACCGGGGAGCTGTTTTTT.

This clonotype has a count of ten or more. The genes are TRBV6-1 and TRBJ1-1; D not certain. The CDR3 totals 12 residues. V lost 5 bases and J lost 3, with 7 bases in between. Germline V gene data show CDR1 as MNHNS and CDR2 as SASEGT. The chain's CDR3 is CASSPLDTEAFF. DNA of the CDR3: TGTGCCAGCAGTCCCTTGGACACTGAAGCTTTCTTT.

The chain employs TRBV12-3 or TRBV12-4 and TRBJ1-2; the D is unclear. Trimming left V 3 bases short and J 5 bases short, with 16 bases between. The CDR3 sequence is 15 residues long. CDR3 sequence (DNA): TGTGCCAGCAGTTTCCCCGGGCTTAGGGAATATGGCTACACCTTC. This encodes CASSFPGLREYGYTF.

V gene TRBV18 combines with J gene TRBJ1-2; 7 bases are a match to TRBD1. Germline CDR1 is KGHSH and CDR2 is LQKENI. CDR3 size: 15 residues. V gave up 4 bases and J gave up 2 bases; unmatched junction bases: 7. The CDR3 DNA reads TGTGCCAGCTCACGTTCAACGACAGGGAACTATGGCTACACCTTC. It is translated as CASSRSTTGNYGYTF.

Ten or more counts support this clonotype. This rearrangement joins TRBV5-6 to TRBJ2-6; tentative D call: TRBD1 (6 bases). Germline-derived CDR1 and CDR2 are SGHDT and YYEEEE. Between the trimmed V and J ends, which lost 2 bases and 2 bases, there was a span of 8 bases. The CDR3 runs 15 residues. The CDR3: CASSFAGAGANVLTF. In DNA form, the CDR3 reads TGTGCCAGCAGCTTCGCAGGGGCTGGGGCCAACGTCCTGACTTTC.

This clonotype has at least ten counts. The rearrangement uses TRBV11-2 and TRBJ2-7; 9 bases map to TRBD1. The CDR3 is 15 amino acids. The J segment lost 1 base and the V segment lost 5 bases, leaving 6 bases of the junction unmatched. Germline V gives CDR1 SGHAT, CDR2 FQNNGV. Written as DNA, the CDR3 is TGTGCCAGCAGCCCTCCCGGGACAGGGTCCTACGAGCAGTACTTC. Residues: CASSPPGTGSYEQYF. Supplemented by reference TRBV11-2 and TRBJ2-7, the full variable domain reads EAGVAQSPRYKIIEKRQSVAFWCNPISGHATLYWYQQILGQGPKLLIQFQNNGVVDDSQLPKDRFSAERLKGVDSTLKIQPAKLEDSAVYLCASSPPGTGSYEQYFGPGTRLTVT.

This clonotype was observed many times. The J gene is TRBJ1-1, the V gene TRBV5-1; tentative D call: TRBD1 (5 bases). This CDR3 contains 15 residues. The V and J ends lost 0 bases and 4 bases respectively, with 13 bases between them. The V gene's germline CDR1 is SGHRS and CDR2 YFSETQ. The CDR3 loop is CASSLASAGGTEAFF. The CDR3 coding sequence is TGCGCCAGCAGCTTGGCTTCCGCCGGGGGCACTGAAGCTTTCTTT.

This chain joins TRBV6-1 and TRBJ2-1; a possible D gene is TRBD1 (6 bases). Germline V gene data show CDR1 as MNHNS and CDR2 as SASEGT. This CDR3 is 16 amino acids long. Trimming removed 4 bases at V and 8 bases at J, with 21 bases between. CDR3 sequence reads: CASSVGRGMIIDEQFF. The CDR3 region has the DNA TGTGCCAGCAGTGTAGGCAGGGGAATGATAATCGATGAGCAGTTCTTC.

Many counts were recorded for this clonotype. The V gene is TRBV19, the J gene TRBJ1-1; no definite D call. Germline values: CDR1 LNHDA, CDR2 SQIVND (reference sequence). The V end lost 3 bases, the J end lost 1 base, and 9 bases lay between the germline ends. The CDR3 contains 14 residues. CDR3 sequence: CASSIGGWNTEAFF. The CDR3 DNA reads TGTGCCAGTAGTATTGGTGGGTGGAACACTGAAGCTTTCTTT.

This clonotype was seen a handful of times. CDR3 nucleotide sequence: TGTGCCAGCTCACGGGACAGGGAGGGGACTGAAGCTTTCTTT. Translation gives CASSRDREGTEAFF. The chain carries TRBV18 and TRBJ1-1; TRBD1 matches 9 bases. Germline CDR1 is KGHSH and CDR2 is LQKENI. The CDR3 has 14 amino acids. Trimming at V came to 4 bases and at J to 5 bases, leaving 5 bases not matched to a gene. Combining the CDR3 with reference TRBV18 and TRBJ1-1 gives the whole variable domain NAGVMQNPRHLVRRRGQEARLRCSPMKGHSHVYWYRQLPEEGLKFMVYLQKENIIDESGMPKERFSAEFPKEGPSILRIQQVVRGDSAAYFCASSRDREGTEAFFGQGTRLTVV.